This TCR beta chain is from a study of T-cell memory formation after mild COVID-19. Study-wide context: Clusters of TCRs were largely donor specific. Regarding the study as a whole: From day 15 to 85, contracting clones were balanced between CD4 and CD8, whereas later expanders leaned toward CD4+. Prior to infection, memory already included some responding clones, suggesting cross-reactive memory joined.

In this sample, this clonotype turned up a few times. Antigen: not known. TCRdb itself ran the 5' RACE reads through MiXCR, one entry per CDR3 protein. The sample includes some 340,000 distinct CDR3 sequences, roughly 13% of them seen just once. The TCR originated in a man in his late teens or twenties who had mild COVID-19 (a few samples of this study predate the infection). Cell type and time point are not known. Sequencing was done on a sample of PBMCs or a T cell subset sorted from them (not recorded which).

The CDR3 DNA reads as TGTGCCATCAGGGGGACAGGAAACACCATATATTTT. It yields the protein CAIRGTGNTIYF. This chain uses TRBV10-3 with TRBJ1-3; D might be TRBD1 (6 bases). Trimming removed 6 bases from V and 4 bases from J, with 7 bases in between. The germline V gene encodes CDR1 ENHRY and CDR2 SYGVKD. The CDR3 contains 12 residues.